The rows below give T cell receptor beta chains drawn from one sample of a study of blood T cell repertoires in COVID-19. The table came from immunoSEQ multiplex PCR; TCRdb's copy has only in-frame clones and leaves some out. The sample has more than 200,000 clones; under 90% are singletons. Input material: PBMCs or T cells enriched from blood (not recorded which). Receptor source: a woman in her 30s with acute COVID-19. Each CDR3 is given with its conserved first and last residue. The order of the fields is V gene, D gene, J gene, clone size, CDR3 DNA, CDR3 protein. A D gene is named only where the DNA matches it firmly. Rows give clone size only sometimes, using once, few, many, or a class for an expanded clone.

V: TRBV18
D: .
J: TRBJ1-2
size: .
DNA: TGTGCCAGCTCACCAAGTAGCGCTAACTATGGCTACACCTTC
CDR3: CASSPSSANYGYTF

V: TRBV25-1
D: TRBD1
J: TRBJ2-2
size: few
DNA: TGTGCCAGCTCCGCAAGGGGGCTGTCCGGGGAGCTGTTTTTT
CDR3: CASSARGLSGELFF

V: TRBV19
D: .
J: TRBJ1-1
size: .
DNA: TGTGCCAGTAGTATGTATCTGAACACTGAAGCTTTCTTT
CDR3: CASSMYLNTEAFF

V: TRBV7-2
D: .
J: TRBJ1-4
size: .
DNA: TGTGCCAGCAGCCGCGGGACGGATGAAAAACTGTTTTTT
CDR3: CASSRGTDEKLFF

V: TRBV30
D: TRBD2
J: TRBJ2-7
size: once
DNA: TGTGCCTGGAGTGTCCCCAGCGGGGGGAATTACGAGCAGTACTTC
CDR3: CAWSVPSGGNYEQYF

V: TRBV30
D: .
J: TRBJ1-1
size: .
DNA: TGTGCCTGGAGTGCCAGCACTGAAGCTTTCTTT
CDR3: CAWSASTEAFF

V: TRBV19
D: TRBD2
J: TRBJ2-3
size: .
DNA: TGTGCCAGTAGTCGGGCTACTAGCGGGGGGCCGGCGGATACGCAGTATTTT
CDR3: CASSRATSGGPADTQYF

V: TRBV6-5
D: .
J: TRBJ1-5
size: .
DNA: TGTGCCAGCAGTCTCACACAGGCTGCGTGGCCCCAGCATTTT
CDR3: CASSLTQAAWPQHF

V: TRBV12-3/TRBV12-4
D: .
J: TRBJ2-7
size: .
DNA: TGTGCCAGCAGGGGGGGACTGACCTACGAGCAGTACTTC
CDR3: CASRGGLTYEQYF

V: TRBV14
D: .
J: TRBJ1-1
size: .
DNA: TGTGCCAGCAGCCAACTTGGGGGGGAGAACACTGAAGCTTTCTTT
CDR3: CASSQLGGENTEAFF

V: TRBV6-4
D: TRBD1
J: TRBJ2-7
size: .
DNA: TGTGCCAGCAACTTTCCGGGACAGGATTTCTACGAGCAGTACTTC
CDR3: CASNFPGQDFYEQYF

V: TRBV7-9
D: .
J: TRBJ2-5
size: .
DNA: TGTGCCAGCAGCCCGCGGGGTAGCTGGGAGACCCAGTACTTC
CDR3: CASSPRGSWETQYF

V: TRBV10-3
D: TRBD2
J: TRBJ2-3
size: .
DNA: TGTGCCATCCTCAGCGGGGGAACCACAGATACGCAGTATTTT
CDR3: CAILSGGTTDTQYF

V: TRBV5-1
D: .
J: TRBJ1-2
size: .
DNA: TGCGCCAGCAGCCCCGGGACTTACTATGGCTACACCTTC
CDR3: CASSPGTYYGYTF

V: TRBV30
D: .
J: TRBJ1-2
size: .
DNA: TGTGCCTGGAGTAAGGGGCCAAACTATGGCTACACCTTC
CDR3: CAWSKGPNYGYTF

V: TRBV4-1
D: TRBD1
J: TRBJ1-5
size: .
DNA: TGCGCCAGCAGCCCTTACCGGACAGGGGACCAGCCCCAGCATTTT
CDR3: CASSPYRTGDQPQHF

V: TRBV11-2
D: TRBD1
J: TRBJ1-4
size: .
DNA: TGTGCCAGCAGCGGTGACAGGGACGAATTTGCGGGTAATGAAAAACTGTTTTTT
CDR3: CASSGDRDEFAGNEKLFF

V: TRBV29-1
D: TRBD1
J: TRBJ1-2
size: many
DNA: TGCAGCGTTCCTCGGACAGGGGGCGCGGAGGGCTACACCTTC
CDR3: CSVPRTGGAEGYTF

V: TRBV5-5
D: .
J: TRBJ2-5
size: .
DNA: TGTGCCAGCAGCTTGGGGCAGCAAGAGACCCAGTACTTC
CDR3: CASSLGQQETQYF

V: TRBV28
D: TRBD1
J: TRBJ2-3
size: once
DNA: TGTGCCACCCGCCTCGGGGGACAGGGGGCGTCAGATACGCAGTATTTT
CDR3: CATRLGGQGASDTQYF

V: TRBV6-4
D: TRBD1
J: TRBJ1-5
size: .
DNA: TGTGCCAGCAGTGACGACAGGGAGGGCAATCAGCCCCAGCATTTT
CDR3: CASSDDREGNQPQHF

V: TRBV30
D: .
J: TRBJ2-2
size: .
DNA: TGTGCCTGCCGGGACATAGACACCGGGGAGCTGTTTTTT
CDR3: CACRDIDTGELFF

V: TRBV25-1
D: TRBD1
J: TRBJ1-4
size: .
DNA: TGTGCCAGCAGCCCTACAGGGGAGTGGGAAAAACTGTTTTTT
CDR3: CASSPTGEWEKLFF

V: TRBV28
D: .
J: TRBJ2-7
size: few
DNA: TGTGCCAGCAGTCCGGGGGGCACTTTAGCCTACGAGCAGTACTTC
CDR3: CASSPGGTLAYEQYF

V: TRBV3-1/TRBV3-2
D: .
J: TRBJ2-1
size: .
DNA: TGTGCCAGCAGCCAAGATCCCGACACGGCCTCCTACAATGAGCAGTTCTTC
CDR3: CASSQDPDTASYNEQFF

V: TRBV6-5
D: TRBD1
J: TRBJ1-2
size: .
DNA: TGTGCCAGCAGCCAGGGACAGGCGGGCTATGGCTACACCTTC
CDR3: CASSQGQAGYGYTF

V: TRBV5-4
D: TRBD1
J: TRBJ1-4
size: .
DNA: TGTGCCAGCAGCCCCCGACAGGGGGAGACTGAAAAACTGTTTTTT
CDR3: CASSPRQGETEKLFF

V: TRBV7-9
D: TRBD1
J: TRBJ1-1
size: .
DNA: TGTGCCAGCAGCTCCGGGACAGACGGTGCTTTCTTT
CDR3: CASSSGTDGAFF

V: TRBV10-3
D: .
J: TRBJ2-3
size: .
DNA: TGTGCCATCAGTGAGTGGGGGGACCGCACAGATACGCAGTATTTT
CDR3: CAISEWGDRTDTQYF

V: TRBV7-9
D: .
J: TRBJ1-1
size: .
DNA: TGTGCCAGCAGCTCTACCGGGACACTGAACACTGAAGCTTTCTTT
CDR3: CASSSTGTLNTEAFF

V: TRBV6-2/TRBV6-3
D: .
J: TRBJ2-7
size: .
DNA: TGTGCCAGCAGTCCCTACCGGGACACCTACGAGCAGTACTTC
CDR3: CASSPYRDTYEQYF